This T cell receptor (beta chain) was recovered during a study of T cell responses to AZD1222 COVID-19 vaccine. Study-wide context: Second-dose groups at about 4 or about 12 weeks were pooled. Study-level results: A mostly white British donor set with more females was recruited, and clonal diversity was possibly underestimated. CD4 TCRs covered the whole spike, strongest at regions 160-218 and 743-854. Reports say nearly half of spike-specific TCRs go after unmutated variant regions.

On this clone itself: Its antigen is undetermined.

Trimming took 1 base from V and 5 from J, leaving 14 bases between them. Germline assignment: CDR1 SGHTA and CDR2 FQGNSA. The CDR3 runs 15 residues. Method: immunoSEQ multiplex PCR; TCRdb's copy keeps in-frame clones and lacks some. This sample yields around 180,000 clones, of which 85% to 90% are seen a single time; 5% to 7% belongs to the top ten. The material was peripheral blood, obtained on day 0 of AZD1222 vaccination. The clonotype was recovered from an adult in good health. This chain joins TRBV7-2 and TRBJ1-2; D is possibly TRBD1 (6 bases). CDR3 DNA: TGTGCCAGCAGCTTAGAGTCAGGGGTTCCGTATGGCTACACCTTC. Translated: CASSLESGVPYGYTF.